Below are 24 T cell receptor beta chains sequenced from a single sample in a study of vaccination effects on CD4 cells after COVID-19. Isolation of CD4+ T cells took place after ten to eleven days of culture. These receptors' antigens are unknown. Using immunoSEQ multiplex PCR, the repertoire was profiled, and TCRdb retains in-frame clones only, with some absent. Here the sample spans about 58,000 clones, 60% to 85% being singletons. The sample in question was CD4+ T cells from PBMCs cultured without peptide, obtained before COVID-19 vaccination. The receptors shown here come from a human donor who received a COVID-19 vaccine.

The DNA of the CDR3 is TGTGCCAGCAGCAACGTGGGGGGCTCCGAGCAGTACGTC. Protein: CASSNVGGSEQYV. The rearrangement uses TRBV21-1 and TRBJ2-7. TRBV21-1 is classified as a pseudogene. The CDR3 spans 13 residues.

This sequence joins TRBV5-1 and TRBJ2-2; 7 bases fit TRBD1. J was trimmed by 6 bases and V by 4 bases; bases with no gene match: 6. The germline CDR1 and CDR2 sequences are SGHRS and YFSETQ. This CDR3 is 14 amino acids long. Here the CDR3 reads CASSTPGGPGELFF. CDR3 bases: TGCGCCAGCAGCACTCCAGGGGGTCCCGGGGAGCTGTTTTTT. Full variable domain (missing parts from reference TRBV5-1 and TRBJ2-2): KAGVTQTPRYLIKTRGQQVTLSCSPISGHRSVSWYQQTPGQGLQFLFEYFSETQRNKGNFPGRFSGRQFSNSRSEMNVSTLELGDSALYLCASSTPGGPGELFFGEGSRLTVL.

V usage is TRBV6-1 and J usage is TRBJ1-4, with 7 bases identical to TRBD1. The V gene end was trimmed by 3 bases and the J gene end by 0 bases; junction bases not matched to a gene: 4. Germline assignment: CDR1 MNHNS and CDR2 SASEGT. The CDR3 consists of 16 residues. The CDR3 nucleotides read TGTGCCAGCAGTGATTCGGGGACAGCAACTAATGAAAAACTGTTTTTT. It yields the protein CASSDSGTATNEKLFF.

The chain joins TRBV7-9 to TRBJ2-3; D is unclear. Trimming took 5 bases from V and 2 from J, leaving 8 bases between them. The CDR3 covers 13 residues. Germline lookup yields CDR1 SEHNR and CDR2 FQNEAQ (reference sequence). In nucleotides, the CDR3 is TGTGCCAGCAGCCCATCAGTCACAGATACGCAGTATTTT. Its protein is CASSPSVTDTQYF. The full variable domain, with the rest looked up from reference TRBV7-9 and TRBJ2-3, is DTGVSQNPRHKITKRGQNVTFRCDPISEHNRLYWYRQTLGQGPEFLTYFQNEAQLEKSRLLSDRFSAERPKGSFSTLEIQRTEQGDSAMYLCASSPSVTDTQYFGPGTRLTVL.

The chain has TRBV4-3 and TRBJ2-3; tentatively, D is TRBD2 (6 bases). Germline V gene sequence: CDR1 LGHNA, CDR2 YSLEER. This CDR3 region has 15 residues. Trimming took off 1 base at V and 1 base at J, with 9 bases between the two ends. CDR3 in amino acids: CASSQGWGGTDTQYF. The CDR3 region has the DNA TGCGCCAGCAGCCAAGGGTGGGGGGGCACAGATACGCAGTATTTT.

The chain has TRBV6-5 and TRBJ2-5; no definite D call. The V and J ends lost 7 bases and 2 bases respectively, with 11 bases between them. The CDR3 is made up of 13 amino acids. The germline V gene has CDR1 MNHEY and CDR2 SVGAGI. The DNA for the CDR3 is TGTGCCAGCACTCGAAGCACACAAGAGACCCAGTACTTC. Its translation: CASTRSTQETQYF.

The CDR3 nucleotides are TGTGCCAGCTCACCACCGGTTGTAGGGAGCACAGATACGCAGTATTTT. Amino acid sequence: CASSPPVVGSTDTQYF. The chain uses TRBV18 and TRBJ2-3; D gene ambiguous. The CDR3 length is 16 residues. Germline CDR1 and CDR2: KGHSH and LQKENI. With 0 bases removed from V and 0 bases from J, the gap between germline ends came to 10 bases.

V usage is TRBV7-3 and J usage is TRBJ1-1; D ambiguous. CDR3 size: 15 residues. V was clipped by 1 base and J by 0 bases, with 9 bases between them. Germline V CDR1 and CDR2: SGHTA, FQGTGA. CDR3 nucleotide sequence: TGTGCCAGCAGCTTAAATGCAGCGCTGAACACTGAAGCTTTCTTT. Translating it yields CASSLNAALNTEAFF.

The CDR3 protein is CASSPRSGVPDTQYF. The CDR3 bases are TGTGCCAGCTCACCACGTTCAGGGGTTCCAGATACGCAGTATTTT. The J gene is TRBJ2-3, the V gene TRBV18, with D maybe TRBD1 (6 bases). The CDR3 length is 15 residues. Trimming removed 1 base at V and 4 bases at J, with 12 bases between. Per germline, CDR1 KGHSH and CDR2 LQKENI.

The genes are TRBV4-1 and TRBJ2-5, with 8 bases that match TRBD1. The CDR3 loop spans 18 amino acids. J gave up 5 bases and V 4 bases, and 18 bases lay outside the gene matches. The germline gives CDR1 MGHRA, CDR2 YSYEKL. The CDR3 loop reads CASSRAPAGTGGPETQYF. DNA of the CDR3: TGCGCCAGCAGCCGAGCTCCCGCCGGGACAGGAGGACCGGAGACCCAGTACTTC.

The chain combines TRBV5-1 with TRBJ2-2, with 8 positions matching TRBD1. Trimming removed 0 bases from V and 4 bases from J; junction bases left unmatched: 2. This CDR3 is 15 amino acids long. Germline V lookup: CDR1 SGHRS, CDR2 YFSETQ. CDR3: CASSLGGTGTGELFF. The CDR3 nucleotides read TGCGCCAGCAGCTTGGGAGGGACAGGCACCGGGGAGCTGTTTTTT.

The chain carries TRBV14 and TRBJ1-1; possibly TRBD1 for D (5 bases). The V end was cut by 1 base, the J end by 7 bases, with 10 bases between. The CDR3 runs to 13 residues. Looked up from germline, CDR1 is SGHDN and CDR2 is FVKESK. CDR3 protein: CASSQGGDSEAFF. CDR3 DNA: TGTGCCAGCAGCCAAGGAGGTGACAGTGAAGCTTTCTTT.

The chain's CDR3 is CASSPLGGGRNEAFF. The CDR3, as DNA: TGTGCCAGCAGTCCCTTGGGAGGGGGGCGTAATGAAGCTTTCTTT. This chain uses TRBV27 with TRBJ1-1; possible D gene TRBD1, 6 bases. The CDR3 is made up of 15 amino acids. Germline loops: CDR1 MNHEY, CDR2 SMNVEV (reference sequence). V dropped 5 bases and J dropped 7 bases, with 20 bases sitting between them.

This clone occurred a few times. The chain combines TRBV24-1 with TRBJ2-2; unclear D gene. This CDR3 region has 11 residues. Trimming took off 7 bases at V and 6 bases at J, with 5 bases between the two ends. The germline V gene encodes CDR1 KGHDR and CDR2 SFDVKD. The CDR3, as DNA: TGTGCCACCAGCGAGGCCGGGGAGCTGTTTTTT. This codes for CATSEAGELFF.

V gene TRBV19 combines with J gene TRBJ2-1, with 7 positions matching TRBD1. This CDR3 is 17 amino acids long. CDR1 is LNHDA and CDR2 is SQIVND in the germline V gene (reference sequence). V trimming: 4 bases; J trimming: 4 bases; junction bases outside the gene matches: 13. The DNA for the CDR3 is TGTGCCAGTAGTAGGAGCACAGGGGACCCCATTTACAATGAGCAGTTCTTC. This codes for CASSRSTGDPIYNEQFF.

This chain joins TRBV5-1 and TRBJ1-6; no definite D call. This CDR3 spans 14 amino acids. Germline assignment: CDR1 SGHRS and CDR2 YFSETQ. V was clipped by 4 bases and J by 9 bases, with 14 bases between them. The CDR3 bases are TGCGCCAGCAGCCTCGACATTTTGGGTTCACCCCTCCACTTT. It encodes CASSLDILGSPLHF.

The rearrangement joins TRBV7-2 to TRBJ1-3; D may be TRBD1 (5 bases). Trimming pared 1 base from V and 7 bases from J, leaving 8 bases between. This CDR3 comprises 13 residues. Germline V CDR1 and CDR2: SGHTA, FQGNSA. DNA for the CDR3: TGTGCCAGCAGCTTAGGACAGTCCAACACCATATATTTT. Protein sequence: CASSLGQSNTIYF.

V gene TRBV21-1 combines with J gene TRBJ2-5; the table's D gene call, TRBD1, was not cross checked with the DNA. TRBV21-1 has pseudogene status. The CDR3 contains 14 residues. The CDR3 here is CASTTTGKKETQYF. Written as DNA, the CDR3 is TGTGCCAGCACAACGACAGGTAAAAAGGAGACCCAGTACTTC.

On this clone itself: The same CDR3 also results from other DNA sequences found in this sample. V usage is TRBV18 and J usage is TRBJ1-1; D remains ambiguous. The CDR3 is 13 amino acids. CDR1 is KGHSH, CDR2 LQKENI, per germline. V was cut by 3 bases and J by 1 base, with 6 bases left in between. This CDR3 reads CASSPGQNTEAFF. Here the CDR3 DNA reads TGTGCCAGCTCACCCGGGCAGAACACTGAAGCTTTCTTT.

This clone has only one observation. The chain carries TRBV15 and TRBJ2-5; 8 bases fit TRBD2. Germline CDR1 LNHNV, CDR2 YYDKDF (reference sequence). V gave up 6 bases and J gave up 5 bases; unmatched junction bases: 8. CDR3 length: 14 residues. The CDR3 sequence: CATREKRGSETQYF. As DNA, the CDR3 is TGTGCCACCAGAGAAAAGCGGGGGTCCGAGACCCAGTACTTC.

The genes are TRBV4-2 and TRBJ1-4; 7 nucleotides align to TRBD1. V trimming: 1 base; J trimming: 7 bases; junction bases outside the gene matches: 6. The CDR3 is 15 residues long. Germline V gene sequence: CDR1 LGHNA, CDR2 YNFKEQ. The CDR3 DNA sequence: TGTGCCAGCAGCCAAGCTGACAGGGATTTTGAAAAACTGTTTTTT. Protein product: CASSQADRDFEKLFF.

The chain recombines TRBV28 with TRBJ2-7, with D hard to call. V shed 5 bases and J shed 4 bases, with 9 bases lying between them. CDR1 and CDR2 from the germline V gene are MDHEN and SYDVKM. The length of the CDR3 is 12 residues. This CDR3 reads CASSPKTYEQYV. DNA of the CDR3: TGTGCCAGCAGTCCCAAGACATACGAGCAGTACGTC.

This chain uses TRBV5-1 with TRBJ1-2; the D gene is possibly TRBD1 (5 bases). The CDR3 totals 14 residues. V lost 0 bases and J lost 2, with 8 bases in between. CDR1 is SGHRS, CDR2 YFSETQ, per germline. The CDR3 loop reads CASSLGGENYGYTF. The CDR3 nucleotides are TGCGCCAGCAGCTTGGGAGGGGAGAACTATGGCTACACCTTC.

The J gene is TRBJ2-1, the V gene TRBV5-1; 8 nucleotides match TRBD1. J gave up 0 bases and V 4 bases, and 6 bases lay outside the gene matches. The V gene's germline CDR1 is SGHRS and CDR2 YFSETQ. The CDR3 loop spans 16 amino acids. The CDR3 DNA sequence: TGCGCCAGCAGCCTGGCCCAGGGGGCCTCCTACAATGAGCAGTTCTTC. Translated: CASSLAQGASYNEQFF.